Described below is a single TCR beta chain sequence and its context. There is no known antigen for this receptor. There are no base qualities to consult, and no much larger clone falls within one base. Interpreted using the paper, the time point label stands for: baseline before first vaccination. The vaccinee samples were drawn from two UK trials, COV001 and COV002, one of which was a single-blind randomized controlled phase 2/3 trial testing AZD1222 (ChAdOx1 nCoV-19) in healthy adults. Trial participant PBMC samples were collected at day 0 and day 28 after the second dose for TCRbeta chain sequencing. The sample comes from a study of T cell responses to AZD1222 COVID-19 vaccine (dated by TCRdb to the early 2020s). Notes on the research overall: Because spike-specific TCR depth and breadth did not differ between the two schedules, AZD1222 recipients who got a second dose at roughly 4 weeks were pooled with those who got a second dose at roughly 12 weeks. A total of more than 230 trial participants underwent TCR sequencing, of whom 207 received two doses of AZD1222 and about 26 received two doses of the MenACWY control vaccine. Enrollment into the trials was organized by age into subgroups of 18-55, 56-69 and 70-plus years, and those subgroups contained roughly 150, 30 and 60 TCR-sequenced participants, respectively.

At the junction V is shortened by 6 bases and J by 1 base, with 15 bases in between. In the germline V gene, CDR1 corresponds to MNHEY and CDR2 to SVGAGI. Including cysteine and phenylalanine, the CDR3 has 15 amino acids. The read is trimmed to its CDR3 DNA, 45 bases read in frame from base 1. What the authors observed across the whole study: The whole spike protein was spanned by vaccine-associated CD4 TCRs, and dominant responses were seen in regions 160-218 and 743-854. Participants were mostly white British, with more females than males. The authors suggested clonal diversity may have been underestimated. The 56-69-year group was small, and its depth increase did not reach significance, likely because of low power. Because no samples from the day 14 peak response were available, repertoires could be characterized only after the peak T cell response. Reportedly, almost half of the unique spike-specific TCRs recognized epitopes lying outside the regions that are mutated in the B.1.351 and B.1.1.7 variants. After two AZD1222 doses, spike-specific TCR breadth and depth were significantly higher than at day 0 and than in MenACWY recipients. Conclusions about previously exposed vaccinees are limited because only a handful of AZD1222 recipients were SARS-CoV-2 seropositive at baseline.

The CDR3 regions of human TCRbeta chains were analyzed by immunosequencing. The paper's processing steps were these. TCRs in the repertoires were compared against a reference library of SARS-CoV-2-specific TCRs that had been generated with the MIRA antigen-specificity platform. Breadth meant the fraction of unique TCRs that were SARS-CoV-2-associated, whereas depth meant the fraction of total T cells that were SARS-CoV-2-associated. Each spike-specific TCR was assigned to its reactive spike region and to a CD4 or CD8 class using the MIRA data. Log10-transformed breadth and depth values were compared by one-way ANOVA with Sidak's multiple comparisons tests. Drawn from immuneACCESS, this table holds only the in-frame rearrangements with V and J called that TCRdb kept. Clones are partly lost; checked studies trace under half to an unresolved V gene and leave the rest unexplained. V and J calls and clone size are given by that table; D and trimming were obtained from the DNA. This sample holds approximately 120,000 clones; 91% were observed only once. The ten largest account for less than 9.5% of the sample.

The source of this sequence is an adult in good health. The chain employs TRBV6-5 and TRBJ1-1, with the D gene uncertain. The input for sequencing was peripheral blood, taken on day 0 of AZD1222 vaccination. The CDR3 region has the sequence CASSGGNAGNTEAFF. The sequenced DNA is TGTGCCAGCAGCGGCGGTAACGCGGGGAACACTGAAGCTTTCTTT.